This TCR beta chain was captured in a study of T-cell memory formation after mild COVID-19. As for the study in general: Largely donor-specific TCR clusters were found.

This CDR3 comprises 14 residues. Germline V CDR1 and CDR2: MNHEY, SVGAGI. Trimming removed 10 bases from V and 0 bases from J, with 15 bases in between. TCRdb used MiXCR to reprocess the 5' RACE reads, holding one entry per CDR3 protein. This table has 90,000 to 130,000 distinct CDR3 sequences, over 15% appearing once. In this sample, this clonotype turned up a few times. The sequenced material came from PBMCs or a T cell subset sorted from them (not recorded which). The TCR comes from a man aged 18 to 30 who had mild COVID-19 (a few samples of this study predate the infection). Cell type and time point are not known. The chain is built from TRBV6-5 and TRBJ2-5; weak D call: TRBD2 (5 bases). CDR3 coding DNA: TGTGCCACCCGTGGGCTCGGGGACCAAGAGACCCAGTACTTC. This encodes CATRGLGDQETQYF.